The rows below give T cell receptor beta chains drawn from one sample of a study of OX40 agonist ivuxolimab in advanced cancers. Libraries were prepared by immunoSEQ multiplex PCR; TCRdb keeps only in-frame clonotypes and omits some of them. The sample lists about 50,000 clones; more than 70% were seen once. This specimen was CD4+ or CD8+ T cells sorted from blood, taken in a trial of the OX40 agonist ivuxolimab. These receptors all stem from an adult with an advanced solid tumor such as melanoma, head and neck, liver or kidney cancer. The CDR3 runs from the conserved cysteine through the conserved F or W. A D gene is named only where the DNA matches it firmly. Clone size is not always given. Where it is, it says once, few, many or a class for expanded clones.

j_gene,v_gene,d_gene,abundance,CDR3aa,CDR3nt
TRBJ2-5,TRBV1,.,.,CTSSQARLQETQYF,TGCACCAGCAGCCAAGCCAGGCTCCAAGAGACCCAGTACTTC
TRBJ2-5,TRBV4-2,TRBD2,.,CASSHRTSGQETQYF,TGTGCCAGCAGCCACCGGACTAGCGGGCAAGAGACCCAGTACTTC
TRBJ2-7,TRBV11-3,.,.,CASSLVRGGEQYF,TGTGCCAGCAGCTTGGTGAGGGGTGGCGAGCAGTACTTC
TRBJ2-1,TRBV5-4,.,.,CASSPLNDNEQFF,TGTGCCAGCAGCCCCCTGAACGACAATGAGCAGTTCTTC
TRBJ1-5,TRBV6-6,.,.,CASSYKGRSNQPQHF,TGTGCCAGCAGTTATAAGGGGCGAAGCAATCAGCCCCAGCATTTT
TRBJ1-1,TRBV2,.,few,CASSLRQNTEAFF,TGTGCCAGCAGTCTAAGACAGAACACTGAAGCTTTCTTT
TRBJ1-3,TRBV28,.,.,CASSPGSPSGNTIYF,TGTGCCAGCAGCCCGGGGAGCCCCTCTGGAAACACCATATATTTT
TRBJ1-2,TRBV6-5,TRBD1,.,CASSTTGTGYYGYTF,TGTGCCAGCAGCACTACCGGGACAGGGTACTATGGCTACACCTTC
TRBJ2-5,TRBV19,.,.,CASSIPGWETQYF,TGTGCCAGTAGTATCCCAGGCTGGGAGACCCAGTACTTC
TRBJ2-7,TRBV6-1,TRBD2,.,CASIPQASGLYEQYF,TGTGCCAGCATCCCTCAGGCTAGCGGTCTCTACGAGCAGTACTTC
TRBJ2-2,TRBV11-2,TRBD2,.,CASRPIRLATNTGELFF,TGTGCCAGCAGGCCTATTCGACTAGCGACTAACACCGGGGAGCTGTTTTTT
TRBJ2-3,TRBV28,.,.,CASSGTWVGTDTQYF,TGTGCCAGCAGTGGGACTTGGGTTGGCACAGATACGCAGTATTTT
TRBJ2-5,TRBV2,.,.,CASSDRDLETQYF,TGTGCCAGCAGCGACCGGGACCTAGAGACCCAGTACTTC
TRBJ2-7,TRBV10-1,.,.,CASSERRVPTYEQYF,TGCGCCAGCAGTGAACGGAGGGTCCCTACCTACGAGCAGTACTTC
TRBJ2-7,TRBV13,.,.,CASSLRARRGEQYF,TGTGCCAGCAGCCTCCGAGCCCGGCGCGGGGAGCAGTACTTC
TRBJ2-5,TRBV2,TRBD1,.,CASSVDRTEETQYF,TGTGCCAGCAGTGTGGACAGGACTGAGGAGACCCAGTACTTC
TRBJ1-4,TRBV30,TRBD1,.,CAWSQDRGEKLFF,TGTGCCTGGAGCCAAGACAGGGGTGAAAAACTGTTTTTT
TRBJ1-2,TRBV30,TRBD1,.,CAWSLDRGGGYTF,TGTGCCTGGAGCCTGGACAGGGGTGGTGGCTACACCTTC
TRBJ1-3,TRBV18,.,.,CASSPRRGWDSGNTIYF,TGTGCCAGCTCACCACGGAGAGGTTGGGACTCTGGAAACACCATATATTTT
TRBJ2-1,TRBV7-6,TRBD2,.,CASSTIPPGLAGEDEQFF,TGTGCCAGCAGCACGATTCCCCCGGGACTAGCGGGAGAGGATGAGCAGTTCTTC
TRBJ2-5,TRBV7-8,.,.,CASSFPRRVAAEETQYF,TGTGCCAGCAGCTTCCCCAGGCGTGTAGCGGCTGAAGAGACCCAGTACTTC
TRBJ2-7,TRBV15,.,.,CATSRDLRFLYEQYF,TGTGCCACCAGCAGAGATCTGCGGTTTCTCTACGAGCAGTACTTC
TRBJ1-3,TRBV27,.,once,CASSSRGPRDTIYF,TGTGCCAGCAGTTCCCGGGGACCTAGGGACACCATATATTTT
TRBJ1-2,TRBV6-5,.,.,CASGRNYGYTF,TGTGCCTCGGGACGGAACTATGGCTACACCTTC
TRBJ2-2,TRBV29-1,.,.,CSGGQPNGELFF,TGCAGCGGTGGACAGCCCAACGGGGAGCTGTTTTTT
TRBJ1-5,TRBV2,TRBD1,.,CASSDRQGYQPQHF,TGTGCCAGCAGTGATCGACAGGGGTATCAGCCCCAGCATTTT
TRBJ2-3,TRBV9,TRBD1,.,CASSPRTGETDTQYF,TGTGCCAGCAGCCCCCGGACAGGGGAAACAGATACGCAGTATTTT
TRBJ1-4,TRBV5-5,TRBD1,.,CASRAGTVAVGNEKLFF,TGTGCCAGCAGGGCCGGGACAGTGGCCGTCGGTAATGAAAAACTGTTTTTT
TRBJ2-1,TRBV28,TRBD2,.,CASSRGGSGIPQQFF,TGTGCCAGCAGCCGTGGAGGTAGCGGGATCCCCCAGCAGTTCTTC
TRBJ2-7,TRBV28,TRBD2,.,CASSFQREDQYF,TGTGCCAGCAGTTTCCAGCGGGAGGACCAGTACTTC
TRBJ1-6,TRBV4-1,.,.,CASRGGPYNSPLHF,TGCGCCAGCAGAGGAGGACCCTATAATTCACCCCTCCACTTT
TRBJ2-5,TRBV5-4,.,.,CASSLSGAETQYF,TGTGCCAGCAGCTTGTCTGGGGCGGAGACCCAGTACTTC
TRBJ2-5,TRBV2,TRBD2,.,CASSETSGRARRTQYF,TGTGCCAGCAGTGAAACTAGCGGGAGGGCCCGACGGACCCAGTACTTC
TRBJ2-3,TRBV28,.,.,CATTYNTQYF,TGTGCCACCACCTACAATACGCAGTATTTT
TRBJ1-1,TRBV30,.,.,CAWSVPLGIGSTEAFF,TGTGCCTGGAGTGTACCATTGGGGATAGGGAGCACTGAAGCTTTCTTT
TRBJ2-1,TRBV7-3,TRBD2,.,CASSLMGLGSNEQFF,TGTGCCAGCAGCTTAATGGGACTAGGTTCGAATGAGCAGTTCTTC
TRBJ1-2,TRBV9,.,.,CASSPDAYRSYTF,TGTGCCAGCAGCCCCGATGCATACCGTAGCTACACCTTC
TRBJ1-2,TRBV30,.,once,CAWRPIGVQVNYGYTF,TGTGCCTGGAGGCCAATAGGGGTACAAGTAAACTATGGCTACACCTTC
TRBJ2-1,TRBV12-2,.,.,CASRGENQGAYNEQFF,TGTGCAAGTCGCGGGGAAAATCAGGGGGCCTACAATGAGCAGTTCTTC
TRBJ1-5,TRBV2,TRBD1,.,CASSGPPGTGDQPQHF,TGTGCCAGCAGTGGGCCCCCGGGGACAGGGGATCAGCCCCAGCATTTT
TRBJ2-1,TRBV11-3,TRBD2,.,CASSSGTSGRALSEQFF,TGTGCCAGCAGCTCCGGGACTAGCGGGAGGGCCCTGAGTGAGCAGTTCTTC
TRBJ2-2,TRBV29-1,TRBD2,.,CSVGTSGKTGELFF,TGCAGCGTAGGGACTAGCGGGAAGACCGGGGAGCTGTTTTTT
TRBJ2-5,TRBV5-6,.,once,CASSRYLETQYF,TGTGCCAGCAGCCGGTACTTGGAGACCCAGTACTTC
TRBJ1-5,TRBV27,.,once,CASSPPGLREPQHF,TGTGCCAGCAGTCCTCCGGGCCTCCGGGAGCCCCAGCATTTT
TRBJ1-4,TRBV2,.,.,CASEGRSAPNEKLFF,TGTGCCAGCGAAGGGAGATCGGCCCCTAATGAAAAACTGTTTTTT
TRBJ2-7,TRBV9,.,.,CASSVGDEQYF,TGTGCCAGCAGCGTAGGCGACGAGCAGTACTTC